Listed here are 30 T cell receptor beta chains from one sample, sequenced in a study of T-cell memory formation after mild COVID-19. TCRdb reprocessed the 5' RACE reads with MiXCR, giving one entry per CDR3 protein. The sample yields about 340,000 distinct CDR3 sequences, roughly 14% seen once. Material for sequencing was PBMCs or a T cell subset sorted from them (not recorded which). These receptors were obtained from a man younger than 30 who had mild COVID-19 (a few samples of this study predate the infection). Cell type and time point are not known.

This clonotype was detected a few times. The DNA for the CDR3 is TGTGCCAGTAGTATCTCTGCGGGGGGCCCAGGTACGCAGTATTTT. Translating gives CASSISAGGPGTQYF. The chain recombines TRBV19 with TRBJ2-3, with 8 bases that match TRBD2. This CDR3 region has 15 residues. J was trimmed by 8 bases and V by 3 bases; bases with no gene match: 10. Germline CDR1 reads LNHDA; CDR2 reads SQIVND (reference sequence). The full variable domain, with the rest looked up from reference TRBV19 and TRBJ2-3, is DGGITQSPKYLFRKEGQNVTLSCEQNLNHDAMYWYRQDPGQGLRLIYYSQIVNDFQKGDIAEGYSVSREKKESFPLTVTSAQKNPTAFYLCASSISAGGPGTQYFGPGTRLTVL.

This clonotype was detected only a few times. The chain couples TRBV6-5 to TRBJ1-2; a possible D gene is TRBD1 (5 bases). This CDR3 contains 15 residues. V was trimmed by 3 bases and J by 4 bases, leaving 15 bases between them. The germline CDR1 and CDR2 sequences are MNHEY and SVGAGI. CDR3 residues: CASSYMAGGGYGYTF. Here the CDR3 DNA reads TGTGCCAGCAGTTATATGGCAGGCGGGGGCTATGGCTACACCTTC.

The sample holds a few counts of this clonotype. The DNA of the CDR3 is TGTGCCAGCAGTTACGCCCCGGCTAGGGCCTATAATTCACCCCTCCACTTT. Amino acids: CASSYAPARAYNSPLHF. V is TRBV6-6 and J is TRBJ1-6, with D uncertain. Trimming removed 2 bases from V and 2 bases from J, with 13 bases in between. Germline V gene data show CDR1 as MNHNY and CDR2 as SVGAGI (reference sequence). The CDR3 has 17 residues.

This clonotype was counted only a few times. The CDR3 DNA reads as TGTGCCAGCAGTCCGCGGACAGGCTTCTACGAGCAGTACGTC. This translates into CASSPRTGFYEQYV. This chain links TRBV6-2 or TRBV6-3 with TRBJ2-7, with 7 bases aligning to TRBD1. CDR1 and CDR2 from the germline V gene are MNHEY and SVGEGT. The CDR3 is 14 residues long. Germline trimming cut 5 bases from V and 3 bases from J; bases unmatched to any gene: 7.

V gene TRBV6-1 combines with J gene TRBJ1-5, with D possibly being TRBD1 (6 bases). The CDR3 has 12 amino acids. In germline, CDR1 is MNHNS, CDR2 SASEGT. The CDR3 is CATGRRNQPQHF. The DNA for the CDR3 is TGTGCTACAGGGAGACGGAATCAGCCCCAGCATTTT.

This clonotype was picked up a small number of times. The chain carries TRBV5-1 and TRBJ2-5; 10 bases are shared with TRBD2. This CDR3 has 15 amino acids. Germline CDR1 reads SGHRS; CDR2 reads YFSETQ. V was clipped by 4 bases and J by 3 bases; unmatched bases: 6. CDR3: CASSTIGTSEETQYF. CDR3 sequence (DNA): TGCGCCAGCAGCACGATCGGGACTAGCGAAGAGACCCAGTACTTC.

This chain connects TRBV18 to TRBJ2-3, with unresolved D. Germline V CDR1 and CDR2: KGHSH, LQKENI. The CDR3 is 13 amino acids. Trimming stripped 0 bases from V and 10 bases from J, with 11 bases between. As DNA, the CDR3 is TGTGCCAGCTCACCACCAGGCACCGGACCGCAGTATTTT. Translating gives CASSPPGTGPQYF.

A few counts support this clonotype. The rearrangement uses TRBV11-3 and TRBJ2-1, with a possible D match to TRBD1 (6 bases). The CDR3 sequence is 13 residues long. With 4 bases removed from V and 10 bases from J, the gap between germline ends came to 14 bases. In germline, CDR1 is SGHNT, CDR2 YENEEA. CDR3 protein: CASSWEQGGEQFF. The CDR3 nucleotides are TGTGCCAGCAGCTGGGAACAGGGCGGGGAGCAGTTCTTC.

The chain joins TRBV7-3 to TRBJ2-1; TRBD1 matches 8 bases. With 5 bases clipped from V and 0 bases from J, the junction kept 3 bases outside the gene matches. CDR3 size: 15 residues. Germline CDR1 reads SGHTA; CDR2 reads FQGTGA. CDR3 coding DNA: TGTGCCAGCAGCCACAGGGGGGCCTCCTACAATGAGCAGTTCTTC. Translated, it gives CASSHRGASYNEQFF.

At least ten counts were recorded for this clonotype. The chain links TRBV6-2 or TRBV6-3 to TRBJ1-6; D is undetermined. CDR3 length: 13 residues. V lost 4 bases and J lost 10, with 11 bases in between. Germline loops: CDR1 MNHEY, CDR2 SVGEGT. CDR3 amino acids: CASSFRGRSPLHF. In DNA, the CDR3 is TGTGCCAGCAGTTTCCGGGGAAGGTCACCCCTCCACTTT.

In its sample, this clonotype was seen a few times. This chain joins TRBV7-9 and TRBJ1-4; 9 bases are shared with TRBD1. The CDR3 contains 16 residues. Trimming cost V 4 bases and J 7 bases; bases outside gene matches: 10. CDR1 and CDR2 (germline): SEHNR, FQNEAQ (reference sequence). DNA for the CDR3: TGTGCCAGCAGCTGGTCCGGAGGACAGGGGAGTGAAAAACTGTTTTTT. Encoded protein: CASSWSGGQGSEKLFF.

CDR3 sequence reads: CAIRAGLAFTDTQYF. The CDR3, as DNA: TGTGCCATCAGGGCGGGACTAGCCTTCACAGATACGCAGTATTTT. The V call is TRBV10-3, the J call TRBJ2-3; 9 bases fit TRBD2. The CDR3 spans 15 residues. Germline V gene sequence: CDR1 ENHRY, CDR2 SYGVKD. V shed 6 bases and J 2 bases; nucleotides not matched to a gene: 6.

Only a few counts were recorded for this clonotype. This chain links TRBV18 with TRBJ2-3, with 7 nucleotides matching TRBD2. V was pared by 0 bases and J by 2 bases, with 5 bases of the junction left unmatched. CDR3 length: 16 amino acids. CDR1 and CDR2 (germline): KGHSH, LQKENI. The CDR3 spells CASSPPRLAATDTQYF. Here the CDR3 DNA reads TGTGCCAGCTCACCACCGAGGCTAGCGGCCACAGATACGCAGTATTTT.

This clonotype came up a few times. The CDR3: CASSRWQGIGAFF. The CDR3 nucleotides read TGTGCCAGCAGTCGCTGGCAAGGAATTGGAGCTTTCTTT. The chain uses TRBV7-8 and TRBJ1-1; D is unresolved. Germline V gene data show CDR1 as SGHVS and CDR2 as FQNEAQ. V was clipped by 6 bases and J by 10 bases, with 18 bases between them. CDR3 length: 13 residues.

The sample holds a few counts of this clonotype. The CDR3 nucleotides are TGTGCCACCAGCCAGGGACAGAGGTTTCCCTTGGCGCTCTGTTTTGGGGCCAACGTCCTGACTTTC. Residues: CATSQGQRFPLALCFGANVLTF. The chain recombines TRBV24-1 with TRBJ2-6; 7 bases map to TRBD1. Germline V gene lookup returns CDR1 KGHDR and CDR2 SFDVKD. The CDR3 length is 22 residues. J gave up 3 bases and V 7 bases, and 26 bases lay outside the gene matches.

This clonotype has more than one count but fewer than ten. This chain connects TRBV5-1 to TRBJ1-2, with TRBD1 matching over 9 bases. There are 15 residues in the CDR3. V shed 0 bases, J shed 7 bases, and the junction held 7 bases outside the gene matches. The germline V gene encodes CDR1 SGHRS and CDR2 YFSETQ. CDR3 sequence reads: CASSLAGTGTSGYTF. The DNA of the CDR3 is TGCGCCAGCAGCTTGGCCGGGACAGGGACGAGTGGCTACACCTTC.

The chain joins TRBV7-2 to TRBJ1-4; D uncertain. CDR1 SGHTA and CDR2 FQGNSA come from the germline V gene. With 1 base removed from V and 5 bases from J, the gap between germline ends came to 8 bases. The CDR3 has 14 amino acids. The CDR3 DNA sequence: TGTGCCAGCAGCTTAGAGGGCGGGAATGAAAAACTGTTTTTT. Translating it yields CASSLEGGNEKLFF.

V gene TRBV20-1 combines with J gene TRBJ1-5; possibly TRBD1 for D (6 bases). The CDR3 is 12 residues long. In germline, CDR1 is DFQATT, CDR2 SNEGSKA (reference sequence). Trimming took 5 bases from V and 12 from J, leaving 17 bases between them. CDR3 amino acids: CSASAGVRNQHF. The CDR3 nucleotides read TGCAGTGCTTCCGCAGGGGTGAGAAACCAGCATTTT.

In this sample, this clonotype turned up a few times. The chain employs TRBV2 and TRBJ2-3, with D possibly called TRBD1 or TRBD2 (5 bases each). Trimming took off 6 bases at V and 4 bases at J, with 11 bases between the two ends. The CDR3 is 13 amino acids. Germline V gene sequence: CDR1 SNHLY, CDR2 FYNNEI. CDR3 in amino acids: CASRRPGPDTQYF. CDR3 coding DNA: TGTGCCAGCAGACGGCCGGGGCCAGATACGCAGTATTTT. Filled out from reference TRBV2 and TRBJ2-3, the complete variable domain reads EPEVTQTPSHQVTQMGQEVILRCVPISNHLYFYWYRQILGQKVEFLVSFYNNEISEKSEIFDDQFSVERPDGSNFTLKIRSTKLEDSAMYFCASRRPGPDTQYFGPGTRLTVL.

The genes are TRBV2 and TRBJ1-2; 7 nucleotides agree with TRBD1. The CDR3 is 14 amino acids. Trimming cost V 5 bases and J 0 bases; bases outside gene matches: 3. Germline V gene lookup returns CDR1 SNHLY and CDR2 FYNNEI. The CDR3 nucleotides are TGTGCCAGCAGTCAACAGGGGCCTAACTATGGCTACACCTTC. Amino acids: CASSQQGPNYGYTF.

This clonotype appeared a few times. A read error may produce the germline difference seen at one junction end. This chain joins TRBV5-1 and TRBJ2-7; 9 bases are a match to TRBD1. The CDR3 consists of 15 residues. Germline V gene sequence: CDR1 SGHRS, CDR2 YFSETQ. The CDR3 protein is CASRFDRGEPYEQYF. The CDR3 DNA reads as TGTGCCAGCAGATTCGACAGGGGGGAACCCTACGAGCAGTACTTC.

The chain employs TRBV28 and TRBJ1-2; D call uncertain. CDR3 size: 13 residues. V was pared by 3 bases and J by 5 bases, with 10 bases between. Germline loops: CDR1 MDHEN, CDR2 SYDVKM. CDR3 region: CASSFAGPYGYTF. The CDR3, as DNA: TGTGCCAGCAGTTTCGCAGGCCCTTATGGCTACACCTTC.

This clonotype was recorded a few times. The chain has TRBV4-3 and TRBJ1-2; tentatively, D is TRBD1 (5 bases). Looked up from germline, CDR1 is LGHNA and CDR2 is YSLEER. The CDR3 has 15 residues. Trimming removed 2 bases at V and 8 bases at J, with 18 bases between. CDR3 residues: CASSQLRRDLAGYTF. In DNA form, the CDR3 reads TGCGCCAGCAGCCAACTGCGTCGGGACCTTGCCGGCTACACCTTC.

The chain joins TRBV18 to TRBJ2-3; D unresolved. This CDR3 is 13 amino acids long. Looked up from germline, CDR1 is KGHSH and CDR2 is LQKENI. V was clipped by 5 bases and J by 5 bases, with 11 bases between them. DNA for the CDR3: TGTGCCAGCTCAGGCCGACCGGAAGATACGCAGTATTTT. Residues: CASSGRPEDTQYF. Combining the CDR3 with reference TRBV18 and TRBJ2-3 gives the whole variable domain NAGVMQNPRHLVRRRGQEARLRCSPMKGHSHVYWYRQLPEEGLKFMVYLQKENIIDESGMPKERFSAEFPKEGPSILRIQQVVRGDSAAYFCASSGRPEDTQYFGPGTRLTVL.

This chain connects TRBV12-3 or TRBV12-4 to TRBJ2-3; D possibly uses TRBD1 or TRBD2 (5 bases each). V shed 5 bases and J shed 1 base, with 13 bases lying between them. CDR3 size: 15 residues. CDR3 sequence reads: CASSRRDGGTDTQYF. CDR3 in DNA: TGTGCCAGCAGTCGCCGGGACGGAGGCACAGATACGCAGTATTTT.

This chain links TRBV4-1 with TRBJ2-3; D perhaps matches TRBD1 (6 bases). Trimming left V 2 bases short and J 6 bases short, with 6 bases between. In germline, CDR1 is MGHRA, CDR2 YSYEKL. The CDR3 extends over 12 amino acids. CDR3 nucleotides: TGCGCCAGCAGCCAACAGGGGGATACGCAGTATTTT. Protein sequence: CASSQQGDTQYF.

The chain combines TRBV29-1 with TRBJ2-2, with D hard to call. The CDR3 has 12 residues. The V gene lost 5 bases and the J gene lost 3 bases, with 7 bases spanning the gap. Germline V lookup: CDR1 SQVTM, CDR2 ANQGSEA. CDR3 nucleotide sequence: TGCAGCGTTACAGCCTACACCGGGGAGCTGTTTTTT. It specifies CSVTAYTGELFF.

This clonotype was observed a handful of times. The chain recombines TRBV7-9 with TRBJ1-5; 9 bases align to TRBD1. CDR1 and CDR2 from the germline V gene are SEHNR and FQNEAQ (reference sequence). Trimming cost V 6 bases and J 5 bases; bases outside gene matches: 5. This CDR3 has 14 amino acids. CDR3 bases: TGTGCCAGCAGGCGACAGGGGGAGGATCAGCCCCAGCATTTT. The encoded protein is CASRRQGEDQPQHF.

This clonotype was seen only a few times. This chain links TRBV20-1 with TRBJ2-3, with 8 bases matching TRBD2. Looked up from germline, CDR1 is DFQATT and CDR2 is SNEGSKA (reference sequence). This CDR3 comprises 15 residues. V lost 5 bases to trimming and J lost 0 bases; unmatched junction nucleotides: 7. CDR3 loop: CSAYSGGLSTDTQYF. DNA for the CDR3: TGCAGTGCTTACAGCGGGGGTTTGAGCACAGATACGCAGTATTTT.

This clonotype was counted between two and nine times. The chain combines TRBV7-9 with TRBJ1-2, with D unresolved. V gave up 0 bases and J gave up 4 bases, with 9 bases separating them. This CDR3 spans 14 amino acids. CDR1 SEHNR and CDR2 FQNEAQ come from the germline V gene (reference sequence). This chain's CDR3 is CASSLAEGSYGYTF. The CDR3, as DNA: TGTGCCAGCAGCTTAGCCGAAGGATCCTATGGCTACACCTTC.